Sequencing of this TCR beta chain was carried out in a study of chemoradiotherapy in HPV16-positive cancers. CDR3 length: 15 residues. V shed 4 bases and J shed 0 bases, with 13 bases lying between them. CDR1 and CDR2 from the germline V gene are SGHDT and YYEEEE. Profiling relied on immunoSEQ multiplex PCR, and the TCRdb table lists in-frame clones only, not all of them. The sample has some 12,000 clones, nearly 90% seen once. Collection took place from a patient who underwent chemoradiotherapy. The chain employs TRBV5-6 and TRBJ1-1; D uncertain. The sequence was obtained from a human donor with HPV-associated anogenital cancer. DNA for the CDR3: TGTGCCAGCAGCCCCGGGGTGAGGATGAACACTGAAGCTTTCTTT. This codes for CASSPGVRMNTEAFF. Variable domain in full (rest from reference TRBV5-6 and TRBJ1-1): DAGVTQSPTHLIKTRGQQVTLRCSPKSGHDTVSWYQQALGQGPQFIFQYYEEEERQRGNFPDRFSGHQFPNYSSELNVNALLLGDSALYLCASSPGVRMNTEAFFGQGTRLTVV.